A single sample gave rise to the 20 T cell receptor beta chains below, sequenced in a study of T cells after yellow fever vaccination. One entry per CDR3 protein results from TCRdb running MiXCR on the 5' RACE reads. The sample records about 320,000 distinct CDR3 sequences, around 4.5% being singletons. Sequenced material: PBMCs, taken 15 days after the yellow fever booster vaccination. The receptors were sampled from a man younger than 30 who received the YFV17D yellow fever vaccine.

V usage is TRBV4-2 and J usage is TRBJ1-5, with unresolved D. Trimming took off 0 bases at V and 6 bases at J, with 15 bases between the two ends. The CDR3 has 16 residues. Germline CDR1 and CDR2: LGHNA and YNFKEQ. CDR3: CASSQDVTELGQPQHF. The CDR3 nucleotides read TGTGCCAGCAGCCAAGATGTGACGGAGTTAGGTCAGCCCCAGCATTTT.

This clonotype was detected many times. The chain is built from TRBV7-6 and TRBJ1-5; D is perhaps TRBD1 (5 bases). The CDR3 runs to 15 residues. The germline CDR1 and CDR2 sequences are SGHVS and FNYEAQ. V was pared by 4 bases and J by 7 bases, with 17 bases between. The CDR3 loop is CASSSNKGAGQPQHF. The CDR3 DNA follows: TGTGCCAGCAGCTCAAACAAAGGGGCAGGGCAGCCCCAGCATTTT.

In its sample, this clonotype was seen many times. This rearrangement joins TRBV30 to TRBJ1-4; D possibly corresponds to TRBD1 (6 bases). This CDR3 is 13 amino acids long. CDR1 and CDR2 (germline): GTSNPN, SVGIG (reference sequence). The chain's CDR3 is CASEQGNNEKLFF. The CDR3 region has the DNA TGTGCTTCCGAACAGGGCAATAATGAAAAACTGTTTTTT. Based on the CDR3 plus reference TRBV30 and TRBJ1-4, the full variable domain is SQTIHQWPATLVQPVGSPLSLECTVEGTSNPNLYWYRQAAGRGLQLLFYSVGIGQISSEVPQNLSASRPQDRQFILSSKKLLLSDSGFYLCASEQGNNEKLFFGSGTQLSVL.

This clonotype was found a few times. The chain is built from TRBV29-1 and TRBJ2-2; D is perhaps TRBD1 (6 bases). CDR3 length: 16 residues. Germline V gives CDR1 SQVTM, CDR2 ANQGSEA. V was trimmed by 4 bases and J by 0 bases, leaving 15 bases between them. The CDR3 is CSVAGAGFSNTGELFF. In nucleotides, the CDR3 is TGCAGCGTTGCAGGGGCCGGGTTTTCGAACACCGGGGAGCTGTTTTTT.

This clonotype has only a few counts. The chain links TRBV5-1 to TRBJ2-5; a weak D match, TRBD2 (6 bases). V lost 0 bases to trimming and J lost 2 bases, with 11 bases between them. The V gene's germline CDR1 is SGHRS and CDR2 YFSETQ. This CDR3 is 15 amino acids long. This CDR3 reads CASSLAGSSQETQYF. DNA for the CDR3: TGCGCCAGCAGCTTGGCCGGGAGCAGTCAAGAGACCCAGTACTTC.

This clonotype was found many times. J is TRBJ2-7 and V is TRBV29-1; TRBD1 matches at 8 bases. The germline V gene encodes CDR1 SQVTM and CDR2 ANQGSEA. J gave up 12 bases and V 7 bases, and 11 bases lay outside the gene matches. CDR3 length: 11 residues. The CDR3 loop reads CSAEDRVDRYF. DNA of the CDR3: TGCAGCGCTGAGGACAGGGTGGATAGGTACTTC.

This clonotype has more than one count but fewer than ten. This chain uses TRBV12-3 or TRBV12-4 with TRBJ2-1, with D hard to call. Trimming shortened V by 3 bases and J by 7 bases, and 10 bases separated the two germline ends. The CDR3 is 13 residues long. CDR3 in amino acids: CASSLVARNEQFF. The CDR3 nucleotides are TGTGCCAGCAGTTTGGTAGCTCGTAATGAGCAGTTCTTC.

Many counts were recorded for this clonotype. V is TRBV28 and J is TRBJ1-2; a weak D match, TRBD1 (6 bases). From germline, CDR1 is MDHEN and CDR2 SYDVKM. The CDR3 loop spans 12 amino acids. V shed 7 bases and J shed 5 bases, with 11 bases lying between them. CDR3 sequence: CASTEGGYGYTF. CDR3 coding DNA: TGTGCCAGCACCGAAGGGGGGTATGGCTACACCTTC.

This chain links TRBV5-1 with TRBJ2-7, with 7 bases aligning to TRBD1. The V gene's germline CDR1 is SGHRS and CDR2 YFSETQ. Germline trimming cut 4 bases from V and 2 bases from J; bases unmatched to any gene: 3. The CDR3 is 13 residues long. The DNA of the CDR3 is TGCGCCAGCAGCGAACAGGGGACCTACGAGCAGTACTTC. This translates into CASSEQGTYEQYF.

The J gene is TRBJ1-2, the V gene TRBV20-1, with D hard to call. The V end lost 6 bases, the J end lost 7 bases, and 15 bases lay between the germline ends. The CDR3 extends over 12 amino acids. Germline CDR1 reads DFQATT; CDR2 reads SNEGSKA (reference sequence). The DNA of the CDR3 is TGCAGTGCCCCCCCGGGTCGCGTTGGCTACACCTTC. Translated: CSAPPGRVGYTF.

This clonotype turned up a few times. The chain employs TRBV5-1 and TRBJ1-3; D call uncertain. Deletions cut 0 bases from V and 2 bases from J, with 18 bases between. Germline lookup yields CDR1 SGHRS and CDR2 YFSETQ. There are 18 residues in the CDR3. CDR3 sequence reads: CASSLEVSFTGPGNTIYF. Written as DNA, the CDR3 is TGCGCCAGCAGCTTGGAGGTCTCCTTTACGGGTCCTGGAAACACCATATATTTT. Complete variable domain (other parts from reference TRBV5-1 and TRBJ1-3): KAGVTQTPRYLIKTRGQQVTLSCSPISGHRSVSWYQQTPGQGLQFLFEYFSETQRNKGNFPGRFSGRQFSNSRSEMNVSTLELGDSALYLCASSLEVSFTGPGNTIYFGEGSWLTVV.

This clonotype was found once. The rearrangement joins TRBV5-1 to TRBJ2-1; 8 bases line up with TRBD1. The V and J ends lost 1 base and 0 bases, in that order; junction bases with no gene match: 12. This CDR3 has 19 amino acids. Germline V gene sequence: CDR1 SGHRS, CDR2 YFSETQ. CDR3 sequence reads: CASSLKTGTGLSSYNEQFF. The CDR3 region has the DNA TGCGCCAGCAGCTTGAAAACCGGGACAGGACTGAGCTCCTACAATGAGCAGTTCTTC.

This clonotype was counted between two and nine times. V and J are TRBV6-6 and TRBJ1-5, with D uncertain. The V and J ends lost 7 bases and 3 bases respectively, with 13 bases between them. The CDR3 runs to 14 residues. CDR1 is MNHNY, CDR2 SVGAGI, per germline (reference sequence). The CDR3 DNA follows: TGTGCCAGCACTCGGACGGAGAACAATCAGCCCCAGCATTTT. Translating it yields CASTRTENNQPQHF.

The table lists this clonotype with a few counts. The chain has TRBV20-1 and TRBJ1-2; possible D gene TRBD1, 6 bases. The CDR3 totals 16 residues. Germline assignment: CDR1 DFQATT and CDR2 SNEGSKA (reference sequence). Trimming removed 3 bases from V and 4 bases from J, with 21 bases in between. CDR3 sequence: CSARPRGQVPLYGYTF. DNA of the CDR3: TGCAGTGCTAGGCCACGGGGGCAGGTCCCTCTCTATGGCTACACCTTC.

The CDR3 reads CASSQSGGAGETQYF. The DNA of the CDR3 is TGTGCCAGCAGTCAATCCGGGGGGGCCGGAGAGACCCAGTACTTC. This chain joins TRBV6-5 and TRBJ2-5; 8 bases align to TRBD2. With 5 bases clipped from V and 4 bases from J, the junction kept 9 bases outside the gene matches. This CDR3 is built from 15 residues. The germline V gene has CDR1 MNHEY and CDR2 SVGAGI.

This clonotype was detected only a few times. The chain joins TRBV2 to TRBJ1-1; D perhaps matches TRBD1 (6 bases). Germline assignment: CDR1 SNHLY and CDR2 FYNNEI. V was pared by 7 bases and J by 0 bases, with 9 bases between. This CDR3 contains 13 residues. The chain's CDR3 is CASNRDMNTEAFF. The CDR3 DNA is TGTGCCAGCAACAGGGATATGAACACTGAAGCTTTCTTT.

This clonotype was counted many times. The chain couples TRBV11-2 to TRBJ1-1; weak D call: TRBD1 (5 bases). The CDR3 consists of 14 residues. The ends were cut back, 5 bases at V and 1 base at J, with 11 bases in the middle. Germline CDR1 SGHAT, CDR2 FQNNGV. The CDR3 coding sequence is TGTGCCAGCAGCCCAGGGATGGGGAACACTGAAGCTTTCTTT. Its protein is CASSPGMGNTEAFF. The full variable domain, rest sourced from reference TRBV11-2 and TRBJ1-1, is EAGVAQSPRYKIIEKRQSVAFWCNPISGHATLYWYQQILGQGPKLLIQFQNNGVVDDSQLPKDRFSAERLKGVDSTLKIQPAKLEDSAVYLCASSPGMGNTEAFFGQGTRLTVV.

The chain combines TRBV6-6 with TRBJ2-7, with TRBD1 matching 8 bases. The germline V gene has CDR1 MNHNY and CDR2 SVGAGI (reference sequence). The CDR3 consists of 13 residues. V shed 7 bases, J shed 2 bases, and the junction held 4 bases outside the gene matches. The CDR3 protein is CASIRQGPYEQYF. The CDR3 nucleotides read TGTGCCAGCATTCGACAGGGGCCCTACGAGCAGTACTTC.

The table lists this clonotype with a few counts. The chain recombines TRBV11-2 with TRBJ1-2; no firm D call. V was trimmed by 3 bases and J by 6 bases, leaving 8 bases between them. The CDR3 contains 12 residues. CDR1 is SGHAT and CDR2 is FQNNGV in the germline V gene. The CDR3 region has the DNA TGTGCCAGCAGCTTTGAAGGGAATGGCTACACCTTC. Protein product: CASSFEGNGYTF.

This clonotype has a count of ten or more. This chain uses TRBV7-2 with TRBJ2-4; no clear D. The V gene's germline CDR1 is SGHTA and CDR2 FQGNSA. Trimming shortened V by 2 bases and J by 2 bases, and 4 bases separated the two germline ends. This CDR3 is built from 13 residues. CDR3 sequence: CASSLFPKNIQYF. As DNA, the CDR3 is TGTGCCAGCAGCTTATTCCCCAAAAACATTCAGTACTTC.